These 20 T cell receptor beta chains were all obtained from the same sample, sequenced in a study of blood T cell repertoires in COVID-19. Profiled with immunoSEQ multiplex PCR; TCRdb holds only in-frame clones, not every one. The profile shows some 350,000 clones, more than 70% of them singletons. The sample consisted of peripheral blood. Receptor source: a woman aged 25 to 39 with COVID-19, enrolled during active disease.

V gene TRBV7-2 combines with J gene TRBJ2-1, with TRBD1 as a possible D gene (6 bases). CDR3 length: 14 residues. V gave up 2 bases and J gave up 7 bases, with 12 bases separating them. The germline gives CDR1 SGHTA, CDR2 FQGNSA. Here the CDR3 DNA reads TGTGCCAGCAGCTTATGGCCCAGGGGAAATGAGCAGTTCTTC. Amino acids: CASSLWPRGNEQFF.

The CDR3 spells CASSSFELTDTQYF. The DNA of the CDR3 is TGTGCCAGCAGTTCGTTTGAGTTAACGGATACGCAGTATTTT. The genes are TRBV28 and TRBJ2-3; D gene ambiguous. The V gene's germline CDR1 is MDHEN and CDR2 SYDVKM. The CDR3 totals 14 residues. Trimming removed 4 bases at V and 6 bases at J, with 14 bases between.

The chain uses TRBV6-2 or TRBV6-3 and TRBJ2-5, with TRBD2 matching 11 bases. V lost 2 bases, J lost 5 bases, and 7 bases stayed unmatched. The CDR3 runs 16 residues. The germline CDR1 and CDR2 sequences are MNHEY and SVGEGT. The CDR3 DNA follows: TGTGCCAGCAGTTACGCGGTAGCGGGAGGGTGGGAGACCCAGTACTTC. Encoded protein: CASSYAVAGGWETQYF.

This clone showed up just once. V and J are TRBV2 and TRBJ2-5; 8 bases line up with TRBD2. The CDR3 is 14 amino acids. The junction had 9 bases not matched to a gene; V was cut back by 11 bases and J by 1 base. Per the germline V gene, CDR1 is SNHLY and CDR2 is FYNNEI. The CDR3 protein is CAYQRGNSQETQYF. The DNA of the CDR3 is TGTGCCTATCAGCGGGGGAATAGCCAAGAGACCCAGTACTTC.

The genes are TRBV7-8 and TRBJ2-2; 13 bases agree with TRBD2. Germline values: CDR1 SGHVS, CDR2 FQNEAQ. This CDR3 has 19 amino acids. The J segment lost 6 bases and the V segment lost 1 base, leaving 11 bases of the junction unmatched. The CDR3 region has the DNA TGTGCCAGCAGCTTAGGCCAACTAGCGGGGGGGCAGATGGCCGGGGAGCTGTTTTTT. The encoded protein is CASSLGQLAGGQMAGELFF.

J is TRBJ2-2 and V is TRBV6-5, with a weak D call TRBD1 (5 bases). V was clipped by 7 bases and J by 1 base, with 7 bases between them. This CDR3 contains 13 residues. The germline CDR1 and CDR2 sequences are MNHEY and SVGAGI. The CDR3 DNA sequence: TGTGCCAGCAAAGACAGGAACACCGGGGAGCTGTTTTTT. Its translation is CASKDRNTGELFF.

The chain is built from TRBV27 and TRBJ1-1; 7 bases are shared with TRBD1. Trimming took 10 bases from V and 4 from J; bases not matched to a gene: 6. Germline V gene sequence: CDR1 MNHEY, CDR2 SMNVEV (reference sequence). The CDR3 spans 12 residues. In DNA, the CDR3 is TGTGCCACCAAGACAGGGAGCACTGAAGCTTTCTTT. Its translation is CATKTGSTEAFF.

The chain uses TRBV7-2 and TRBJ2-1; the D is unclear. The germline CDR1 and CDR2 sequences are SGHTA and FQGNSA. This CDR3 region has 15 residues. Trimming stripped 1 base from V and 6 bases from J, with 13 bases between. CDR3 bases: TGTGCCAGCAGCTTAGTCTGGGCCCTCGGCAATGAGCAGTTCTTC. This sequence encodes CASSLVWALGNEQFF.

This chain joins TRBV7-8 and TRBJ1-4; D is possibly TRBD1 (6 bases). Trimming shortened V by 2 bases and J by 0 bases, and 16 bases separated the two germline ends. This CDR3 region has 18 residues. Germline-derived CDR1 and CDR2 are SGHVS and FQNEAQ. This chain's CDR3 is CASSLRGGVVATNEKLFF. CDR3 nucleotides: TGTGCCAGCAGCTTAAGGGGGGGGGTCGTAGCAACTAATGAAAAACTGTTTTTT.

This clone was counted once. The chain is built from TRBV11-3 and TRBJ2-1; 7 positions match TRBD2. V dropped 3 bases and J dropped 5; count of bases not matched to a gene: 10. The CDR3 is 16 residues long. Germline V CDR1 and CDR2: SGHNT, YENEEA. For the CDR3, the DNA is TGTGCCAGCAGCTTTCGTTCCGGGGGGACGAACAATGAGCAGTTCTTC. As protein: CASSFRSGGTNNEQFF.

This chain joins TRBV18 and TRBJ1-1; no definite D call. This CDR3 has 13 amino acids. From germline, CDR1 is KGHSH and CDR2 LQKENI. Trimming removed 8 bases at V and 1 base at J, with 11 bases between. The CDR3 reads CASRGRENTEAFF. The DNA for the CDR3 is TGTGCCAGCCGCGGACGGGAGAACACTGAAGCTTTCTTT.

Only a few counts were recorded for this clone. The chain links TRBV6-6 to TRBJ1-1; D possibly corresponds to TRBD1 (6 bases). V shed 5 bases and J shed 2 bases, with 12 bases lying between them. The CDR3 is made up of 14 amino acids. The germline V gene encodes CDR1 MNHNY and CDR2 SVGAGI (reference sequence). In DNA, the CDR3 is TGTGCCAGCAGTAGGGGCAGGGGAAACACTGAAGCTTTCTTT. As protein: CASSRGRGNTEAFF.

This chain links TRBV28 with TRBJ1-1; a weak D match, TRBD1 (5 bases). This CDR3 has 14 amino acids. V shed 6 bases and J shed 5 bases, with 16 bases lying between them. Germline V CDR1 and CDR2: MDHEN, SYDVKM. CDR3 coding DNA: TGTGCCAGCAGCGAAGGCGGGGACTTTACTGAAGCTTTCTTT. It is translated as CASSEGGDFTEAFF. The whole variable domain, remainder taken from reference TRBV28 and TRBJ1-1, is DVKVTQSSRYLVKRTGEKVFLECVQDMDHENMFWYRQDPGLGLRLIYFSYDVKMKEKGDIPEGYSVSREKKERFSLILESASTNQTSMYLCASSEGGDFTEAFFGQGTRLTVV.

The genes are TRBV9 and TRBJ2-1, with TRBD2 identical over 9 bases. The CDR3 length is 15 residues. V shed 9 bases and J 4 bases; nucleotides not matched to a gene: 11. Germline CDR1 SGDLS, CDR2 YYNGEE. The CDR3 coding sequence is TGTGCCATCGTAGGGGGAGCGGGGGGATACAATGAGCAGTTCTTC. Translating it yields CAIVGGAGGYNEQFF.

The V call is TRBV7-8, the J call TRBJ2-5, with 7 bases matching TRBD2. The CDR3 runs to 16 residues. Per the germline V gene, CDR1 is SGHVS and CDR2 is FQNEAQ. V gave up 5 bases and J gave up 2 bases; unmatched junction bases: 11. CDR3 in DNA: TGTGCCAGCAGCAAGCCCCGGGGAGCGGGGCAAGAGACCCAGTACTTC. This codes for CASSKPRGAGQETQYF. Complete variable domain (other parts from reference TRBV7-8 and TRBJ2-5): GAGVSQSPRYKVAKRGQDVALRCDPISGHVSLFWYQQALGQGPEFLTYFQNEAQLDKSGLPSDRFFAERPEGSVSTLKIQRTQQEDSAVYLCASSKPRGAGQETQYFGPGTRLLVL.

Turning to this clone: The junction shows a germline mismatch at one end, possibly a read error. The rearrangement uses TRBV10-2 and TRBJ2-1, with 7 nucleotides matching TRBD2. The CDR3 consists of 16 residues. Germline assignment: CDR1 WSHSY and CDR2 SAAADI. The CDR3 loop reads CASRESGGGLYNEQFF. In DNA form, the CDR3 reads TGCGCCAGCAGAGAGAGCGGCGGGGGACTCTACAATGAACAGTTCTTC.

This chain connects TRBV29-1 to TRBJ1-4, with a weak D call TRBD1 (5 bases). Trimming took 7 bases from V and 8 from J, leaving 17 bases between them. Germline lookup yields CDR1 SQVTM and CDR2 ANQGSEA. This CDR3 has 13 residues. The CDR3 sequence is CSGGGTVGEKLFF. CDR3 nucleotides: TGCAGCGGCGGGGGAACAGTCGGGGAAAAACTGTTTTTT.

This chain links TRBV27 with TRBJ2-1; 11 positions agree with TRBD2. Germline-derived CDR1 and CDR2 are MNHEY and SMNVEV (reference sequence). The V and J ends lost 6 bases and 3 bases, in that order; junction bases with no gene match: 1. The CDR3 has 14 residues. This CDR3 reads CASSGTSGYNEQFF. The CDR3 DNA follows: TGTGCCAGCAGCGGGACTAGCGGCTACAATGAGCAGTTCTTC.

The chain joins TRBV24-1 to TRBJ2-1; 9 bases are shared with TRBD1. The germline V gene encodes CDR1 KGHDR and CDR2 SFDVKD. The CDR3 is 17 residues long. V shed 4 bases and J 6 bases; nucleotides not matched to a gene: 12. CDR3 nucleotide sequence: TGTGCCACCAGTGACCCGGGACAGGGAAACTCGGGCAATGAGCAGTTCTTC. This codes for CATSDPGQGNSGNEQFF.

The chain combines TRBV11-2 with TRBJ2-5, with D tentatively TRBD1 (5 bases). The V end lost 7 bases, the J end lost 3 bases, and 18 bases lay between the germline ends. There are 15 residues in the CDR3. Germline V gene sequence: CDR1 SGHAT, CDR2 FQNNGV. The CDR3 nucleotides read TGTGCCAGCACCACTGGGCAGGGCCTTAAAGAGACCCAGTACTTC. Its translation: CASTTGQGLKETQYF.